This T cell receptor (beta chain) was identified during a study of technical replicates of blood from several donors. CDR1 and CDR2 from the germline V gene are LNHDA and SQIVND (reference sequence). The CDR3 covers 16 residues. With V trimmed by 2 bases and J by 1 base, 3 bases remained unmatched. Measured with immunoSEQ multiplex PCR; TCRdb has only the in-frame clones, and not every one. The sample shows about 78,000 clones, just under 95% of them seen only once. The sample taken for sequencing was T cells isolated from PBMCs. This TCR was recovered from a human donor in good health. The chain is built from TRBV19 and TRBJ1-5, with TRBD1 matching over 9 bases. The CDR3 spells CASSITGTGSNQPQHF. CDR3 DNA: TGTGCCAGTAGTATAACCGGGACAGGGAGCAATCAGCCCCAGCATTTT. Variable domain in full (rest from reference TRBV19 and TRBJ1-5): DGGITQSPKYLFRKEGQNVTLSCEQNLNHDAMYWYRQDPGQGLRLIYYSQIVNDFQKGDIAEGYSVSREKKESFPLTVTSAQKNPTAFYLCASSITGTGSNQPQHFGDGTRLSIL.